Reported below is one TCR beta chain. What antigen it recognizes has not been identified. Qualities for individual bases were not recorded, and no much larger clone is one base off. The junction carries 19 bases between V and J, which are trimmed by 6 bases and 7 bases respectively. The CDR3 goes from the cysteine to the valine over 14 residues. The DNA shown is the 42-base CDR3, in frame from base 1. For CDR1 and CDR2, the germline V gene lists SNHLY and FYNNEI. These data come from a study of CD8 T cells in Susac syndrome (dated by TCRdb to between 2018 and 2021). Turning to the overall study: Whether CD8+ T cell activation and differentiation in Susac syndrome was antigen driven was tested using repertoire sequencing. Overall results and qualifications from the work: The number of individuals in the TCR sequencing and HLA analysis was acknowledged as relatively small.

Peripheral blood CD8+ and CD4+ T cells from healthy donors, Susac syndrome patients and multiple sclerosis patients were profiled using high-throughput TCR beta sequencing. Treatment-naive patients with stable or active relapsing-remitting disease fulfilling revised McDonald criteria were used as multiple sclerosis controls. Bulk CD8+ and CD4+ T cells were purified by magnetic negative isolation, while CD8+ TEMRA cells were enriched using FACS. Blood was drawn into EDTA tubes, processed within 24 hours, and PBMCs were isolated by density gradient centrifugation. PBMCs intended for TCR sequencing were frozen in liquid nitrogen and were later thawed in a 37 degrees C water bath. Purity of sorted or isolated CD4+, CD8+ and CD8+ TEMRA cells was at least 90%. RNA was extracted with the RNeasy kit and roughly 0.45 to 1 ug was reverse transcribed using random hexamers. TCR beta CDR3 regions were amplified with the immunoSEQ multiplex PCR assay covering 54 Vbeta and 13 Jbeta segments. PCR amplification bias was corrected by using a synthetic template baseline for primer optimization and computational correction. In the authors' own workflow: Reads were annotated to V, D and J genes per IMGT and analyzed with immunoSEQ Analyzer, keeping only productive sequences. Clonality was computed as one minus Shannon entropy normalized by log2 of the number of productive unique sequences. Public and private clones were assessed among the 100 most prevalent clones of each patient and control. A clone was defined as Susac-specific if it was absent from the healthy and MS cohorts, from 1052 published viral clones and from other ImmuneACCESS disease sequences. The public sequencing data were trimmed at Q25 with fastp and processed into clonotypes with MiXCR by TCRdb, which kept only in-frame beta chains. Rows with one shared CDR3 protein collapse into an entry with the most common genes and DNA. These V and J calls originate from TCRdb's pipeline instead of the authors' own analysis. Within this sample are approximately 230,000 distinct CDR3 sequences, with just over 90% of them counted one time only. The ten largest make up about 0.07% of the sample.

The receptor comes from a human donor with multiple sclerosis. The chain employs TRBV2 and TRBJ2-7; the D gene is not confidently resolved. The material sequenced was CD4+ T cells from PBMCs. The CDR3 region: CASSAGPLEEEQYV. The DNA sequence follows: TGTGCCAGCAGCGCCGGGCCCCTAGAGGAAGAGCAGTACGTC.